This T cell receptor (beta chain) originates from a study of graft-versus-host responses after intestinal transplantation. The overall study: Multivisceral, liver-intestinal, or isolated intestinal grafts were transplanted into recipients. Each recipient received anti-thymocyte globulin induction, then tacrolimus and steroids for approximately 3 years.

CDR3 length equals 16 residues. The V gene end was trimmed by 5 bases and the J gene end by 6 bases; junction bases not matched to a gene: 11. Germline V gene data show CDR1 as SEHNR and CDR2 as FQNEAQ (reference sequence). Generated by immunoSEQ multiplex PCR, the TCRdb table keeps only in-frame clones and is missing some. The sample records about 88,000 clones, approximately 94% being singletons. Comment on this clone: Its specificity is unknown.

Whole-study results and caveats: Some GvH clones were seen earlier in gut or blood, suggesting intestinal origin. Circulating GvH clone levels at their peak were associated with HvG declines (early post-transplant).

The sample was unstimulated CD4+ T cells sorted from spleen or lymph node cells, taken before transplant. The chain joins TRBV7-9 to TRBJ2-4, with TRBD1 matching 9 bases. This TCR came from a human donor who was the organ donor for an intestinal transplant. The CDR3 region has the DNA TGTGCCAGCAGCCTTTACCTGGCGGACAGGGGAAACATTCAGTACTTC. Protein sequence: CASSLYLADRGNIQYF.